The following is a T cell receptor beta chain sequence with its context. These data belong to a study of Tregs in tolerant kidney transplant recipients. The V gene end was trimmed by 2 bases and the J gene end by 5 bases; junction bases not matched to a gene: 4. The CDR3 loop spans 16 amino acids. Germline-derived CDR1 and CDR2 are SGHRS and YFSETQ. Some clones are missing from TCRdb's copy, which holds only in-frame ones; the method was immunoSEQ multiplex PCR. The sample includes 200,000 to 300,000 clones, 65% to 85% seen only once; the top ten take around 0.68%. The sequence derives from a human donor in good health. The source material was CD4+ T cells from blood. The chain couples TRBV5-1 to TRBJ2-2, with 12 bases identical to TRBD2. Here the CDR3 DNA reads TGCGCCAGCAGCTTACCTACTAGCGGGGGGACCGGGGAGCTGTTTTTT. Translated: CASSLPTSGGTGELFF. The full variable domain, in which reference TRBV5-1 and TRBJ2-2 provide the parts outside the CDR3, is KAGVTQTPRYLIKTRGQQVTLSCSPISGHRSVSWYQQTPGQGLQFLFEYFSETQRNKGNFPGRFSGRQFSNSRSEMNVSTLELGDSALYLCASSLPTSGGTGELFFGEGSRLTVL.